Below are 20 T cell receptor beta chains sequenced from a single sample in a study of cytomegalovirus exposure and HLA in healthy donors. Both 60 Vbeta primers and 13 Jbeta primers went into the PCR. Using immunoSEQ multiplex PCR, the repertoire was profiled, and TCRdb retains in-frame clones only, with some absent. Of 200,000 to 250,000 clones in the sample, 70% to 85% were seen once. The sequenced sample consisted of PBMCs. These receptors were collected from a woman aged 55-69 years in good health and CMV-seropositive.

The chain couples TRBV19 to TRBJ2-7; D uncertain. Germline CDR1 is LNHDA and CDR2 is SQIVND (reference sequence). The CDR3 runs to 14 residues. Trimming left V 3 bases short and J 0 bases short, with 9 bases between. The CDR3 nucleotides are TGTGCCAGTAGTATGAAGATTAGCTCCTACGAGCAGTACTTC. It codes for CASSMKISSYEQYF. Complete variable domain (other parts from reference TRBV19 and TRBJ2-7): DGGITQSPKYLFRKEGQNVTLSCEQNLNHDAMYWYRQDPGQGLRLIYYSQIVNDFQKGDIAEGYSVSREKKESFPLTVTSAQKNPTAFYLCASSMKISSYEQYFGPGTRLTVT.

This clone was counted between two and nine times. The chain has TRBV10-3 and TRBJ2-7; D might be TRBD2 (5 bases). CDR1 is ENHRY and CDR2 is SYGVKD in the germline V gene. There are 17 residues in the CDR3. V was cut by 0 bases and J by 4 bases, with 19 bases left in between. The CDR3 DNA reads TGTGCCATCAGTGAGTCGGGGAGAGGTCTTTCAGTTTACGAGCAGTACTTC. As protein: CAISESGRGLSVYEQYF.

The rearrangement joins TRBV18 to TRBJ2-1; 9 positions agree with TRBD2. The CDR3 runs to 14 residues. The junction had 4 bases not matched to a gene; V was cut back by 2 bases and J by 8 bases. CDR1 is KGHSH and CDR2 is LQKENI in the germline V gene. The CDR3 nucleotides read TGTGCCAGCTCACCAGCTAGCGGGGTCTATGAGCAGTTCTTC. As protein: CASSPASGVYEQFF.

This clone was recorded a few times. This chain uses TRBV5-1 with TRBJ2-7; D unclear. This CDR3 has 12 amino acids. Germline CDR1 is SGHRS and CDR2 is YFSETQ. V lost 4 bases, J lost 2 bases, and 7 bases lay in between. CDR3 protein: CASSDTAYEQYF. The CDR3 coding sequence is TGCGCCAGCAGCGATACAGCCTACGAGCAGTACTTC.

CDR3: CASSRGLAGGYEQYF. CDR3 in DNA: TGCGCCAGCAGCAGGGGACTAGCGGGTGGCTACGAGCAGTACTTC. J is TRBJ2-7 and V is TRBV5-1, with 12 bases lining up with TRBD2. The V and J ends lost 4 bases and 3 bases, in that order; junction bases with no gene match: 5. Germline V gene lookup returns CDR1 SGHRS and CDR2 YFSETQ. CDR3 length: 15 amino acids.

The chain combines TRBV6-6 with TRBJ2-7; TRBD2 matches at 9 bases. Germline V gene data show CDR1 as MNHNY and CDR2 as SVGAGI (reference sequence). The CDR3 is 15 amino acids. Losses at the gene ends were 0 bases for V and 2 bases for J; bases not matched to a gene: 2. This chain's CDR3 is CASSYSSSGTYEQYF. The CDR3 coding sequence is TGTGCCAGCAGTTACTCATCTAGCGGGACCTACGAGCAGTACTTC.

The chain has TRBV4-2 and TRBJ2-3, with 13 positions matching TRBD2. Losses at the gene ends were 2 bases for V and 5 bases for J; bases not matched to a gene: 10. The CDR3 loop spans 18 amino acids. From germline, CDR1 is LGHNA and CDR2 YNFKEQ. The CDR3 DNA follows: TGTGCCAGCAGCCAAATACTAGCGGGAGGGCCGGGTATAGATACGCAGTATTTT. Translated: CASSQILAGGPGIDTQYF.

V usage is TRBV5-1 and J usage is TRBJ2-1; 12 bases match TRBD2. V shed 2 bases and J 2 bases; nucleotides not matched to a gene: 5. This CDR3 region has 17 residues. Germline V gene data show CDR1 as SGHRS and CDR2 as YFSETQ. The CDR3 is CASSLRTSGNPYNEQFF. The CDR3 bases are TGCGCCAGCAGCTTACGGACTAGCGGGAACCCCTACAATGAGCAGTTCTTC. The whole variable domain, filled in from reference TRBV5-1 and TRBJ2-1, reads KAGVTQTPRYLIKTRGQQVTLSCSPISGHRSVSWYQQTPGQGLQFLFEYFSETQRNKGNFPGRFSGRQFSNSRSEMNVSTLELGDSALYLCASSLRTSGNPYNEQFFGPGTRLTVL.

The V call is TRBV19, the J call TRBJ2-7; perhaps TRBD1 as D (6 bases). V dropped 5 bases and J dropped 0 bases, with 11 bases sitting between them. Per germline, CDR1 LNHDA and CDR2 SQIVND (reference sequence). The CDR3 runs to 14 residues. The chain's CDR3 is CASSPRGHSYEQYF. CDR3 sequence (DNA): TGTGCCAGTAGTCCCAGGGGCCACTCCTACGAGCAGTACTTC.

The chain carries TRBV5-1 and TRBJ2-1, with 8 bases fitting TRBD2. The CDR3 loop spans 14 amino acids. The junction had 9 bases not matched to a gene; V was cut back by 5 bases and J by 8 bases. Germline CDR1 reads SGHRS; CDR2 reads YFSETQ. CDR3 nucleotides: TGCGCCAGCAGACTCGCGGCGGGGGGCCATGAGCAGTTCTTC. Translated: CASRLAAGGHEQFF.

The chain has TRBV2 and TRBJ2-2, with 9 bases aligning to TRBD2. Germline CDR1 is SNHLY and CDR2 is FYNNEI. Losses at the gene ends were 2 bases for V and 4 bases for J; bases not matched to a gene: 8. The CDR3 extends over 17 amino acids. CDR3 bases: TGTGCCAGCAGTGAACGGGCGGGAGGGCCGGTCACCGGGGAGCTGTTTTTT. Its translation is CASSERAGGPVTGELFF.

The J gene is TRBJ2-2, the V gene TRBV28; 7 nucleotides match TRBD1. V trimming: 10 bases; J trimming: 6 bases; junction bases outside the gene matches: 11. The germline CDR1 and CDR2 sequences are MDHEN and SYDVKM. The length of the CDR3 is 14 residues. The CDR3 spells CATKGTVWAGELFF. As DNA, the CDR3 is TGTGCCACCAAAGGGACAGTCTGGGCCGGGGAGCTGTTTTTT.

The rearrangement uses TRBV9 and TRBJ1-5, with D perhaps matching TRBD1 (5 bases). The length of the CDR3 is 15 residues. V was trimmed by 2 bases and J by 5 bases, leaving 14 bases between them. Germline V gives CDR1 SGDLS, CDR2 YYNGEE. DNA of the CDR3: TGTGCCAGCAGCGTTGGTGCAGGGCTTTATCAGCCCCAGCATTTT. Amino acids: CASSVGAGLYQPQHF.

This clone came up a few times. The chain has TRBV5-1 and TRBJ2-7, with a possible D match to TRBD2 (5 bases). V lost 2 bases to trimming and J lost 6 bases, with 9 bases between them. The CDR3 length is 12 residues. Germline values: CDR1 SGHRS, CDR2 YFSETQ. The CDR3 nucleotides read TGCGCCAGCAGCTTTAGCCGGGGCGAGCAGTACTTC. This sequence encodes CASSFSRGEQYF.

The chain combines TRBV5-4 with TRBJ1-2; TRBD1 matches at 9 bases. The CDR3 contains 14 residues. The trim removed 1 base at V and 5 bases at J, leaving 3 bases unmatched. The V gene's germline CDR1 is SGHNT and CDR2 YYREEE (reference sequence). For the CDR3, the DNA is TGTGCCAGCAGCTTGACAGGGGGCTGGTATGGCTACACCTTC. Its translation is CASSLTGGWYGYTF.

This clone was counted a few times. The chain joins TRBV18 to TRBJ2-1; 7 bases are a match to TRBD1. Germline V gene sequence: CDR1 KGHSH, CDR2 LQKENI. The CDR3 consists of 15 residues. J was trimmed by 7 bases and V by 1 base; bases with no gene match: 7. The CDR3 region is CASSPRETGLNEQFF. The CDR3 DNA reads as TGTGCCAGCTCACCACGCGAGACAGGGTTAAATGAGCAGTTCTTC.

V gene TRBV13 combines with J gene TRBJ1-6, with TRBD1 identical over 9 bases. Germline V CDR1 and CDR2: PRHDT, FYEKMQ (reference sequence). Trimming took 0 bases from V and 10 from J; bases not matched to a gene: 7. The CDR3 is made up of 16 amino acids. The CDR3 nucleotides are TGTGCCAGCAGCTTAGGTCCGGGGACAGGGCAATCACCCCTCCACTTT. Amino acid sequence: CASSLGPGTGQSPLHF.

The CDR3 here is CASSLRRSKDITGELFF. In DNA form, the CDR3 reads TGTGCCAGCAGTCTCCGACGCTCGAAAGACATCACCGGGGAGCTGTTTTTT. V usage is TRBV28 and J usage is TRBJ2-2; D gene ambiguous. V lost 5 bases and J 4 bases, leaving 20 bases between the germline ends. The CDR3 totals 17 residues. Germline CDR1 and CDR2: MDHEN and SYDVKM.

This clone was seen just once. CDR3: CASSPTGSASNYGYTF. The DNA of the CDR3 is TGTGCCAGCTCACCGACAGGTTCGGCCTCTAACTATGGCTACACCTTC. The chain uses TRBV18 and TRBJ1-2, with D perhaps TRBD1 (6 bases). Trimming removed 3 bases at V and 0 bases at J, with 14 bases between. CDR1 KGHSH and CDR2 LQKENI come from the germline V gene. The CDR3 runs to 16 residues.

The chain has TRBV18 and TRBJ2-7; possible D gene TRBD1, 6 bases. V gave up 2 bases and J gave up 3 bases, with 11 bases separating them. CDR1 and CDR2 (germline): KGHSH, LQKENI. There are 14 residues in the CDR3. The CDR3 sequence is CASSPEQGHYEQYF. The CDR3 nucleotides are TGTGCCAGCTCACCAGAGCAGGGGCACTACGAGCAGTACTTC. The full variable domain, its missing parts supplied by reference TRBV18 and TRBJ2-7, is NAGVMQNPRHLVRRRGQEARLRCSPMKGHSHVYWYRQLPEEGLKFMVYLQKENIIDESGMPKERFSAEFPKEGPSILRIQQVVRGDSAAYFCASSPEQGHYEQYFGPGTRLTVT.